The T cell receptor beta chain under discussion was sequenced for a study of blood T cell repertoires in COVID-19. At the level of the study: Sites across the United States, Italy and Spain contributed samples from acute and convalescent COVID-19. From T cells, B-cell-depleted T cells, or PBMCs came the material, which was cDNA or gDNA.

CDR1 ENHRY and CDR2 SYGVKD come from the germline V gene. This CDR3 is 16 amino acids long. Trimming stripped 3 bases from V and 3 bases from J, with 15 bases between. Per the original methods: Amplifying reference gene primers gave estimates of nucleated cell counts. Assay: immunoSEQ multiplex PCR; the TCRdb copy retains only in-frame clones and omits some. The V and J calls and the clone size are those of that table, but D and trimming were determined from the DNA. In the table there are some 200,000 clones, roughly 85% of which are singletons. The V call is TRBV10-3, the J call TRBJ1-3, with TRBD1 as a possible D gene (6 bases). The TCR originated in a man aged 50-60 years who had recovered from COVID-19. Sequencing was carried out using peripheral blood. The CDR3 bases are TGTGCCATCAGTGAACTTCCCTTGACAGGTGGAAACACCATATATTTT. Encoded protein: CAISELPLTGGNTIYF.